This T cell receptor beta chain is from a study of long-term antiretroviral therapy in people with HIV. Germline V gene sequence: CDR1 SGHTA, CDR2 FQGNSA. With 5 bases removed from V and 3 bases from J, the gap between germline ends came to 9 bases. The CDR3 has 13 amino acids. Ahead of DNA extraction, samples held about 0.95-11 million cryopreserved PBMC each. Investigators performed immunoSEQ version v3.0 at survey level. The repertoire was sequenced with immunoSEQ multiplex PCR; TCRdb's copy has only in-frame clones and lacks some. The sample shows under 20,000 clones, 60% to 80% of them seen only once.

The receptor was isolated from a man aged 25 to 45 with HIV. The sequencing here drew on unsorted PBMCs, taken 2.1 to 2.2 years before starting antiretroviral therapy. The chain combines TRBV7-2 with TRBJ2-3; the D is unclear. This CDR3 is CASSPDGTDTQYF. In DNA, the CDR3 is TGTGCCAGCAGCCCCGACGGGACAGATACGCAGTATTTT.